Listed here are 18 T cell receptor beta chains from one sample, sequenced in a study of beta chain features in type 1 diabetes. Reverse transcription of all isolated RNA meant that expressed TCRB transcripts were sequenced. Clones were read by immunoSEQ multiplex PCR, and TCRdb kept only the in-frame ones, dropping some. The table lists 250,000 to 300,000 clones, under 8.5% of them singletons. Material for sequencing was central memory CD4+ T cells from blood. The receptor source for this set is a woman between 18 and 29 years old in good health.

The chain links TRBV7-8 to TRBJ2-2; 10 bases align to TRBD1. The germline V gene has CDR1 SGHVS and CDR2 FQNEAQ. V gave up 5 bases and J gave up 5 bases; unmatched junction bases: 8. This CDR3 contains 16 residues. Here the CDR3 reads CASSASRDRGTGELFF. As DNA, the CDR3 is TGTGCCAGCAGCGCCTCTCGGGACAGGGGAACCGGGGAGCTGTTTTTT.

This clone was observed a few times. CDR3 amino acids: CASSLAYGAHSYEQYV. CDR3 in DNA: TGTGCCAGCAGCTTAGCTTACGGGGCCCACTCCTACGAGCAGTACGTC. V gene TRBV7-9 combines with J gene TRBJ2-7; either TRBD1 or TRBD2 may supply D (5 bases each). The germline V gene encodes CDR1 SEHNR and CDR2 FQNEAQ (reference sequence). The CDR3 is 16 residues long. Deletions cut 0 bases from V and 0 bases from J, with 12 bases between.

This clone was detected a few times. The chain is built from TRBV14 and TRBJ2-7; unclear D gene. Trimming shortened V by 1 base and J by 4 bases, and 14 bases separated the two germline ends. Germline values: CDR1 SGHDN, CDR2 FVKESK. The CDR3 is 15 residues long. The CDR3 is CASSQGGGPLYEQYV. CDR3 DNA sequence: TGTGCCAGCAGCCAAGGAGGTGGACCGTTGTACGAGCAGTACGTC.

This clone was seen a few times. CDR3 loop: CASSLALAGVYYEQYF. The CDR3 region has the DNA TGTGCCAGCAGCTTAGCCCTAGCGGGAGTTTACTACGAGCAGTACTTC. The chain has TRBV7-2 and TRBJ2-7; 10 bases line up with TRBD2. Trimming at V came to 0 bases and at J to 3 bases, leaving 5 bases not matched to a gene. The CDR3 contains 16 residues. Germline-derived CDR1 and CDR2 are SGHTA and FQGNSA.

The rearrangement uses TRBV5-1 and TRBJ1-1; D uncertain. Germline loops: CDR1 SGHRS, CDR2 YFSETQ. The CDR3 has 13 amino acids. With 4 bases removed from V and 5 bases from J, the gap between germline ends came to 12 bases. The CDR3 DNA reads TGCGCCAGCAGCGCGGAAGCGGGGACTGAAGCTTTCTTT. Its protein product is CASSAEAGTEAFF.

The rearrangement links TRBV7-9 to TRBJ2-5, with no clear D. The V gene lost 3 bases and the J gene lost 4 bases, with 12 bases spanning the gap. Germline CDR1 and CDR2: SEHNR and FQNEAQ (reference sequence). The CDR3 contains 14 residues. The CDR3 nucleotides are TGTGCCAGCAGCTTCACTTCCCCCTCAGAGACCCAGTACTTC. It yields the protein CASSFTSPSETQYF.

This clone was picked up many times. V usage is TRBV6-5 and J usage is TRBJ2-3; the match to TRBD2 covers 8 bases. CDR1 and CDR2 (germline): MNHEY, SVGAGI. CDR3 length: 15 amino acids. After removal of 6 bases from V and 5 bases from J, the junction contained 10 bases not matched to a gene. As DNA, the CDR3 is TGTGCCAGCAGCCTGAGCGGGAGTGGTATAGATACGCAGTATTTT. Encoded protein: CASSLSGSGIDTQYF.

The table lists this clone with many counts. CDR3 sequence: CAISHTYEQYF. The CDR3 DNA sequence: TGTGCCATCAGTCATACCTACGAGCAGTACTTC. The chain uses TRBV10-3 and TRBJ2-7; no reliable D call. V was pared by 5 bases and J by 2 bases, with 4 bases between. Germline V gene sequence: CDR1 ENHRY, CDR2 SYGVKD. The CDR3 covers 11 residues.

This clone has a handful of counts. The gene calls are TRBV4-2 and TRBJ2-1; D possibly corresponds to TRBD2 (5 bases). The CDR3 extends over 18 amino acids. V was pared by 4 bases and J by 0 bases, with 19 bases between. Germline V gene lookup returns CDR1 LGHNA and CDR2 YNFKEQ. The CDR3 DNA reads TGTGCCAGCAGCCTTGGCCCCATCACGGGGAGCTCCTACAATGAGCAGTTCTTC. This codes for CASSLGPITGSSYNEQFF.

This clone was counted only a few times. The chain employs TRBV7-9 and TRBJ2-5; D is unclear. The CDR3 is 14 residues long. CDR1 is SEHNR, CDR2 FQNEAQ, per germline (reference sequence). The V end lost 1 base, the J end lost 0 bases, and 6 bases lay between the germline ends. The CDR3 protein is CASSLGGYQETQYF. Written as DNA, the CDR3 is TGTGCCAGCAGCTTAGGGGGATACCAAGAGACCCAGTACTTC.

This chain connects TRBV4-3 to TRBJ1-5; no clear D. Germline V CDR1 and CDR2: LGHNA, YSLEER. V lost 3 bases to trimming and J lost 5 bases, with 11 bases between them. The CDR3 extends over 14 amino acids. CDR3 coding DNA: TGCGCCAGCAGCCATCGTAGGCAGGATCAGCCCCAGCATTTT. Protein: CASSHRRQDQPQHF.

This clone turned up a few times. J is TRBJ1-2 and V is TRBV6-1, with unresolved D. V lost 3 bases to trimming and J lost 3 bases, with 8 bases between them. CDR1 is MNHNS, CDR2 SASEGT, per germline. There are 13 residues in the CDR3. CDR3 sequence (DNA): TGTGCCAGCAGTGAGGCAGCAGACTATGGCTACACCTTC. Translating gives CASSEAADYGYTF.

This clone was found a few times. The chain recombines TRBV15 with TRBJ2-1; D might be TRBD1 (5 bases). CDR1 is LNHNV, CDR2 YYDKDF, per germline (reference sequence). V lost 0 bases, J lost 7 bases, and 13 bases lay in between. This CDR3 spans 15 amino acids. The CDR3, as DNA: TGTGCCACCAGCAGAGATATTACAGGTTGGAATGAGCAGTTCTTC. It codes for CATSRDITGWNEQFF.

The table lists this clone with many counts. V usage is TRBV5-1 and J usage is TRBJ2-3, with 13 nucleotides matching TRBD2. After removal of 3 bases from V and 2 bases from J, the junction contained 3 bases not matched to a gene. Germline V lookup: CDR1 SGHRS, CDR2 YFSETQ. The CDR3 loop spans 16 amino acids. The CDR3 loop reads CASSWGLAGITDTQYF. The CDR3 nucleotides read TGCGCCAGCAGCTGGGGACTAGCGGGGATCACAGATACGCAGTATTTT.

This clone appeared a few times. This sequence joins TRBV7-9 and TRBJ1-4; D remains unclear. CDR3 size: 13 residues. Germline V CDR1 and CDR2: SEHNR, FQNEAQ (reference sequence). Between the trimmed V and J ends, which lost 2 bases and 11 bases, there was a span of 12 bases. CDR3 sequence reads: CASSLQEEFKLFF. CDR3 coding DNA: TGTGCCAGCAGCTTACAAGAGGAGTTCAAACTGTTTTTT.

This sequence joins TRBV2 and TRBJ1-2; TRBD1 aligns across 9 bases. V shed 5 bases, J shed 6 bases, and the junction held 4 bases outside the gene matches. Germline CDR1 reads SNHLY; CDR2 reads FYNNEI. This CDR3 has 13 amino acids. CDR3 nucleotide sequence: TGTGCCAGCAGTCCTTGGGACAGGGATGGCTACACCTTC. Residues: CASSPWDRDGYTF. Full variable domain (remainder filled in from reference TRBV2 and TRBJ1-2): EPEVTQTPSHQVTQMGQEVILRCVPISNHLYFYWYRQILGQKVEFLVSFYNNEISEKSEIFDDQFSVERPDGSNFTLKIRSTKLEDSAMYFCASSPWDRDGYTFGSGTRLTVV.

The V and J genes are TRBV6-1 and TRBJ2-1; D ambiguous. Between the trimmed V and J ends, which lost 4 bases and 4 bases, there was a span of 14 bases. The CDR3 consists of 15 residues. Germline V gene sequence: CDR1 MNHNS, CDR2 SASEGT. This chain's CDR3 is CASSVSSLEYNEQFF. CDR3 nucleotides: TGTGCCAGCAGTGTAAGCAGCCTAGAGTACAATGAGCAGTTCTTC.

A word on this clone: This CDR3 is also generated by other DNA sequences in the sample. This chain uses TRBV19 with TRBJ1-1; D might be TRBD1 (5 bases). The ends were cut back, 3 bases at V and 1 base at J, with 9 bases in the middle. In germline, CDR1 is LNHDA, CDR2 SQIVND (reference sequence). This CDR3 is 14 amino acids long. The CDR3 DNA sequence: TGTGCCAGTAGTATCACCGGGGGGAACACTGAAGCTTTCTTT. This translates into CASSITGGNTEAFF.